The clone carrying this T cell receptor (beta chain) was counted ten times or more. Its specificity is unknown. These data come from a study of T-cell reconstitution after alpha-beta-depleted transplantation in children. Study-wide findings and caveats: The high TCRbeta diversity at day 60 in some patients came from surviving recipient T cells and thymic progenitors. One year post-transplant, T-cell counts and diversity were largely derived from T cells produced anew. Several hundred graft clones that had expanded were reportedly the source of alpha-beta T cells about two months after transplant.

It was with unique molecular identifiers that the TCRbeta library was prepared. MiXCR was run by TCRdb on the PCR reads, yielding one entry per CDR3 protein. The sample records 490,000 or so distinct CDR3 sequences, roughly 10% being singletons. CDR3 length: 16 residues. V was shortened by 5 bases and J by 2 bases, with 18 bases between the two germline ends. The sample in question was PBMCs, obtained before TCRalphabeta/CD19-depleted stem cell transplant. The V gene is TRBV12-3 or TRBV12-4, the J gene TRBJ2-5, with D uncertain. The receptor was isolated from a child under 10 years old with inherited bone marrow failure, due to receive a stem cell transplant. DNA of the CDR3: TGTGCCAGCAGTCCCATTTCAATAACGCAACAAGAGACCCAGTACTTC. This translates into CASSPISITQQETQYF.